The 24 T cell receptor beta chains reported below all come from one sample, sequenced in a study of radiotherapy plus CTLA-4 blockade in lung cancer. TCRdb's copy holds only in-frame clones and misses some; the assay was immunoSEQ multiplex PCR. Here the sample spans around 40,000 clones, 60% to 80% being singletons. The sequenced sample was peripheral blood, obtained from a patient treated with radiotherapy plus ipilimumab. Receptor source: a human donor with non-small cell lung cancer who had stable disease on radiotherapy plus ipilimumab.

V and J are TRBV27 and TRBJ1-3, with TRBD1 as a possible D gene (6 bases). V was pared by 2 bases and J by 2 bases, with 13 bases between. CDR1 is MNHEY and CDR2 is SMNVEV in the germline V gene (reference sequence). The CDR3 covers 16 residues. The DNA of the CDR3 is TGTGCCAGCAGTTTAACAGGGAGCCCCGCTGGAAACACCATATATTTT. Its protein is CASSLTGSPAGNTIYF.

The chain carries TRBV25-1 and TRBJ1-4, with D possibly being TRBD1 (5 bases). Germline assignment: CDR1 MGHDK and CDR2 SYGVNS. CDR3 length equals 14 residues. Trimming pared 1 base from V and 7 bases from J, leaving 10 bases between. The CDR3 DNA sequence: TGTGCCAGCAGTGAATTCGGGCAGGGTGAAAAACTGTTTTTT. It codes for CASSEFGQGEKLFF.

The chain employs TRBV16 and TRBJ1-2; D not certain. Trimming removed 4 bases from V and 3 bases from J, with 12 bases in between. The CDR3 covers 14 residues. CDR1 is KGHSY and CDR2 is FQNENV in the germline V gene. Written as DNA, the CDR3 is TGTGCCAGCAGCCCCGTCCGGGGTCACTATGGCTACACCTTC. Residues: CASSPVRGHYGYTF.

This clone turned up a few times. This rearrangement joins TRBV9 to TRBJ1-1; 8 bases align to TRBD1. CDR1 is SGDLS and CDR2 is YYNGEE in the germline V gene. The length of the CDR3 is 13 residues. The V and J ends lost 2 bases and 3 bases, in that order; junction bases with no gene match: 0. The CDR3 nucleotides read TGTGCCAGCAGCGTGGGACAGGACACTGAAGCTTTCTTT. Translating it yields CASSVGQDTEAFF.

V is TRBV12-5 and J is TRBJ2-3; 10 bases are shared with TRBD1. The CDR3 has 18 amino acids. Germline loops: CDR1 LGHNT, CDR2 FRNRAP. Unmatched junction bases numbered 9, after V lost 3 bases and J lost 0 bases. In nucleotides, the CDR3 is TGTGCTAGTGGTTTTGCCCGGACAGGGGGTACTAGCACAGATACGCAGTATTTT. Amino acid sequence: CASGFARTGGTSTDTQYF.

The chain uses TRBV30 and TRBJ2-1, with D possibly being TRBD2 (6 bases). The CDR3 sequence is 13 residues long. CDR1 and CDR2 from the germline V gene are GTSNPN and SVGIG (reference sequence). CDR3 in DNA: TGTGCTTCAGCCGGGACTCCCTCCGATGAGCAGTTCTTC. Translating it yields CASAGTPSDEQFF.

The chain uses TRBV9 and TRBJ2-7; 8 bases line up with TRBD2. The CDR3 is 16 amino acids. The junction had 7 bases not matched to a gene; V was cut back by 0 bases and J by 2 bases. CDR1 SGDLS and CDR2 YYNGEE come from the germline V gene. The DNA of the CDR3 is TGTGCCAGCAGCGTAGCTACGGGGGGGCCTACCTACGAGCAGTACTTC. This codes for CASSVATGGPTYEQYF. Complete variable domain (other parts from reference TRBV9 and TRBJ2-7): DSGVTQTPKHLITATGQRVTLRCSPRSGDLSVYWYQQSLDQGLQFLIQYYNGEERAKGNILERFSAQQFPDLHSELNLSSLELGDSALYFCASSVATGGPTYEQYFGPGTRLTVT.

This chain uses TRBV2 with TRBJ1-4, with 9 positions matching TRBD1. Germline loops: CDR1 SNHLY, CDR2 FYNNEI. The ends lost 8 bases at V and 7 bases at J; junction bases unmatched: 11. The CDR3 totals 15 residues. CDR3 residues: CASGGTGLPGEKLFF. The CDR3 nucleotides are TGTGCCAGCGGAGGGACAGGGCTTCCAGGTGAAAAACTGTTTTTT. The full variable domain, its missing parts supplied by reference TRBV2 and TRBJ1-4, is EPEVTQTPSHQVTQMGQEVILRCVPISNHLYFYWYRQILGQKVEFLVSFYNNEISEKSEIFDDQFSVERPDGSNFTLKIRSTKLEDSAMYFCASGGTGLPGEKLFFGSGTQLSVL.

The chain recombines TRBV2 with TRBJ2-3; 7 nucleotides align to TRBD2. Germline V gene data show CDR1 as SNHLY and CDR2 as FYNNEI. V lost 7 bases to trimming and J lost 1 base; unmatched junction nucleotides: 17. CDR3 length: 18 amino acids. The CDR3 reads CASTKNPLVAGGTDTQYF. The CDR3 DNA follows: TGTGCCAGCACCAAAAACCCCTTAGTGGCGGGGGGCACAGATACGCAGTATTTT.

V is TRBV5-1 and J is TRBJ2-4; D is unresolved. This CDR3 has 14 amino acids. From germline, CDR1 is SGHRS and CDR2 YFSETQ. Trimming removed 0 bases from V and 3 bases from J, with 7 bases in between. This CDR3 is CASSLGQVKNIQYF. The CDR3 coding sequence is TGCGCCAGCAGCTTGGGTCAGGTCAAAAACATTCAGTACTTC.

J is TRBJ1-5 and V is TRBV30; 8 bases are shared with TRBD1. The CDR3 has 15 amino acids. J lost 3 bases, V lost 2 bases, and 6 bases had no gene match. In germline, CDR1 is GTSNPN, CDR2 SVGIG (reference sequence). In nucleotides, the CDR3 is TGTGCCTGGAGTCTGACAGGGGTTAACAATCAGCCCCAGCATTTT. Its translation is CAWSLTGVNNQPQHF.

This clone is a singleton in its sample. The rearrangement links TRBV6-5 to TRBJ2-7; 7 bases match TRBD1. CDR3 length: 14 amino acids. V shed 1 base and J 5 bases; nucleotides not matched to a gene: 5. Looked up from germline, CDR1 is MNHEY and CDR2 is SVGAGI. The CDR3 nucleotides read TGTGCCAGCAGTTACTATAATACAGGGGACGAGCAGTACTTC. It translates to CASSYYNTGDEQYF.

The chain couples TRBV27 to TRBJ1-1, with D possibly TRBD1 on 5 matching bases. The CDR3 covers 14 residues. Germline V gene lookup returns CDR1 MNHEY and CDR2 SMNVEV (reference sequence). Trimming took off 6 bases at V and 0 bases at J, with 11 bases between the two ends. In nucleotides, the CDR3 is TGTGCCAGCAGGGGGCTATGGTTGAACACTGAAGCTTTCTTT. As protein: CASRGLWLNTEAFF.

This clone has a single count. The chain joins TRBV14 to TRBJ2-7; no reliable D call. CDR3 length: 12 amino acids. V was shortened by 4 bases and J by 2 bases, with 6 bases between the two germline ends. Germline-derived CDR1 and CDR2 are SGHDN and FVKESK. The CDR3 protein is CASSPRPYEQYF. The DNA for the CDR3 is TGTGCCAGCAGCCCGCGCCCCTACGAGCAGTACTTC.

The chain employs TRBV6-6 and TRBJ1-2; TRBD1 aligns across 7 bases. Germline values: CDR1 MNHNY, CDR2 SVGAGI (reference sequence). This CDR3 is 15 amino acids long. V was clipped by 4 bases and J by 6 bases; unmatched bases: 11. The CDR3, as DNA: TGTGCCAGCAGTTCCGGCATGGGACAGCGACATGGCTACACCTTC. It is translated as CASSSGMGQRHGYTF.

This rearrangement joins TRBV5-1 to TRBJ2-6; TRBD1 agrees at 8 bases. Per germline, CDR1 SGHRS and CDR2 YFSETQ. J gave up 0 bases and V 4 bases, and 6 bases lay outside the gene matches. The CDR3 loop spans 17 amino acids. In nucleotides, the CDR3 is TGCGCCAGCAGCCCCGGGACAGGTAACTCTGGGGCCAACGTCCTGACTTTC. As protein: CASSPGTGNSGANVLTF.

This clone was found once. J is TRBJ1-4 and V is TRBV25-1; D is undetermined. Germline assignment: CDR1 MGHDK and CDR2 SYGVNS. This CDR3 is built from 14 residues. The germline V and J ends were trimmed by 4 bases and 5 bases, with 11 bases remaining between them. CDR3 DNA: TGTGCCAGCAGTGCCTACTATAGGAATGAAAAACTGTTTTTT. Translation gives CASSAYYRNEKLFF.

The sample holds a few counts of this clone. V and J are TRBV6-5 and TRBJ1-4, with D unresolved. Trimming left V 7 bases short and J 0 bases short, with 9 bases between. Per the germline V gene, CDR1 is MNHEY and CDR2 is SVGAGI. The CDR3 runs to 14 residues. This chain's CDR3 is CASTNSPTNEKLFF. CDR3 sequence (DNA): TGTGCCAGCACGAACAGTCCAACTAATGAAAAACTGTTTTTT.

The CDR3 DNA reads TGCGCCAGCAGCTTGGGCTCCAGGGACACTGAAGCTTTCTTT. It encodes CASSLGSRDTEAFF. The rearrangement joins TRBV5-1 to TRBJ1-1, with a tentative D call TRBD1 (5 bases). This CDR3 has 14 amino acids. Per germline, CDR1 SGHRS and CDR2 YFSETQ. The V end was cut by 0 bases, the J end by 3 bases, with 9 bases between.

V is TRBV18 and J is TRBJ2-3; 12 bases line up with TRBD1. V lost 0 bases and J lost 6; bases outside the gene matches: 4. CDR3 size: 16 residues. CDR1 and CDR2 (germline): KGHSH, LQKENI. CDR3 sequence (DNA): TGTGCCAGCTCACCACCCCGGGACAGGGGGCAGGATACGCAGTATTTT. It codes for CASSPPRDRGQDTQYF.

V is TRBV4-1 and J is TRBJ2-5; the match to TRBD1 covers 8 bases. CDR3 length: 15 amino acids. CDR1 MGHRA and CDR2 YSYEKL come from the germline V gene. The trim removed 4 bases at V and 5 bases at J, leaving 9 bases unmatched. The CDR3 sequence is CASSLGQGRLETQYF. CDR3 in DNA: TGCGCCAGCAGCCTAGGACAGGGCCGACTCGAGACCCAGTACTTC.

The gene calls are TRBV19 and TRBJ1-5; 7 nucleotides line up with TRBD1. The CDR3 sequence is 14 residues long. V dropped 3 bases and J dropped 7; count of bases not matched to a gene: 6. The germline V gene encodes CDR1 LNHDA and CDR2 SQIVND (reference sequence). The CDR3 sequence: CASSINHRGQPQHF. In DNA form, the CDR3 reads TGTGCCAGTAGTATTAATCACAGGGGACAGCCCCAGCATTTT.

This sequence joins TRBV7-8 and TRBJ1-4, with TRBD1 identical over 8 bases. This CDR3 comprises 14 residues. Germline-derived CDR1 and CDR2 are SGHVS and FQNEAQ. J was trimmed by 7 bases and V by 0 bases; bases with no gene match: 1. CDR3 residues: CASSLAGTGEKLFF. In DNA form, the CDR3 reads TGTGCCAGCAGCTTAGCAGGGACAGGTGAAAAACTGTTTTTT.

The chain has TRBV10-3 and TRBJ1-1; 7 bases are shared with TRBD1. CDR3 length equals 14 residues. The germline V gene encodes CDR1 ENHRY and CDR2 SYGVKD. Trimming took 10 bases from V and 1 from J; bases not matched to a gene: 9. In nucleotides, the CDR3 is TGTGCCACCCAAACGGGACAGCCGAACACTGAAGCTTTCTTT. Its protein product is CATQTGQPNTEAFF.